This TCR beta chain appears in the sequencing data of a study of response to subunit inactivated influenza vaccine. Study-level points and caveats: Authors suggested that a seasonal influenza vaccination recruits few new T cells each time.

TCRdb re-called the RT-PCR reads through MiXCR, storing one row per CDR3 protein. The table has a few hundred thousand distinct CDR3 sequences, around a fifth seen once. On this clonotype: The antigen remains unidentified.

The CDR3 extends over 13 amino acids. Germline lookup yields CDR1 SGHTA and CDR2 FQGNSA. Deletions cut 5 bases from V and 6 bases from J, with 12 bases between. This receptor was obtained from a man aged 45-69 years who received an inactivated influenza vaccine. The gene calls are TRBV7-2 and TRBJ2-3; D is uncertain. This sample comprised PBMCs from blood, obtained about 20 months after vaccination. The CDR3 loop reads CASSIFRPDTQYF. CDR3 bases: TGTGCCAGCAGCATATTCCGCCCTGATACGCAGTATTTT.